A selection of T cell receptor beta chains follows, all from one sample in a study of cytomegalovirus exposure and HLA in healthy donors. The protocol was immunoSEQ multiplex PCR, while the TCRdb copy is restricted to in-frame clones and leaves out a portion. Among tens of thousands of clones listed, roughly 80% were seen once. The sequenced material came from PBMCs. The receptor set was obtained from a man aged 25-45 years in good health and CMV-seropositive. CDR3s include the opening cysteine and the closing phenylalanine or tryptophan. The D gene is left open where the match is weak. Not every row has a clone size; where given, it reads once, few, many or a size class.

cdr3_nt cdr3_aa j_call v_call d_call clone_size cdr3_length
TGTGCCAGCAGTCGGACAATCACAGATACGCAGTATTTT CASSRTITDTQYF TRBJ2-3 TRBV6-5 . . 13
TGTGCCAGCAGTGGAACAGCGGGGGGGTCGGGGGAGCTGTTTTTT CASSGTAGGSGELFF TRBJ2-2 TRBV2 TRBD2 . 15
TGTGCCAGCAGTGAATGGACCCCCGGACATAACACCGGGGAGCTGTTTTTT CASSEWTPGHNTGELFF TRBJ2-2 TRBV2 . . 17
TGCGCCGGGTGGACAACGAGCTCCTACGAGCAGTACTTC CAGWTTSSYEQYF TRBJ2-7 TRBV5-1 . few 13
TGTGCCAGCAGCTTAGGACCAGCCCACGGAGGCGCAGATACGCAGTATTTT CASSLGPAHGGADTQYF TRBJ2-3 TRBV7-6 . . 17
TGTGCCAGCAGCGTAGCCTGGCAGGGGGCTGATAATGAAAAACTGTTTTTT CASSVAWQGADNEKLFF TRBJ1-4 TRBV9 TRBD1 . 17
TGCGCCAGCAGCCCGCTGACGATGGGGGGCTCCTACAATGAGCAGTTCTTC CASSPLTMGGSYNEQFF TRBJ2-1 TRBV5-1 . . 17
TGTGCCAGCAGTATCTCAGGGGGCCGGGAGACCCAGTACTTC CASSISGGRETQYF TRBJ2-5 TRBV28 TRBD1 . 14
TGTGCCAGCAGCTTGGTGGAGGAGCAAGAGACCCAGTACTTC CASSLVEEQETQYF TRBJ2-5 TRBV5-6 . . 14
TGTGCCAGCAGCACCGGACATTCTAACTCCTACGAGCAGTACTTC CASSTGHSNSYEQYF TRBJ2-7 TRBV7-9 . . 15
TGTGCCAGTCTCCCAGGAGCGGACAGGGCTAATGAAAAACTGTTTTTT CASLPGADRANEKLFF TRBJ1-4 TRBV18 TRBD1 . 16